These 20 T cell receptor beta chains were sequenced from one sample in a study of blood T cell repertoires in COVID-19. Profiling relied on immunoSEQ multiplex PCR, and the TCRdb table lists in-frame clones only, not all of them. The sample includes 95,000 to 110,000 clones, about 80% of them seen just once. What was sequenced was peripheral blood. All receptors derive from a human donor in a cohort sampled during active COVID-19.

The chain links TRBV6-5 to TRBJ2-7, with a tentative D call TRBD2 (5 bases). The CDR3 sequence is 13 residues long. CDR1 is MNHEY and CDR2 is SVGAGI in the germline V gene. Trimming left V 6 bases short and J 5 bases short, with 14 bases between. The CDR3 region is CASRMGASDEQYF. CDR3 coding DNA: TGTGCCAGCAGAATGGGAGCCTCGGACGAGCAGTACTTC.

The V gene is TRBV5-1, the J gene TRBJ1-2; 10 nucleotides match TRBD1. CDR1 and CDR2 (germline): SGHRS, YFSETQ. The V and J ends lost 4 bases and 8 bases, in that order; junction bases with no gene match: 5. The CDR3 sequence is 13 residues long. The CDR3 loop reads CASSIGQGGGYTF. The CDR3 DNA reads TGCGCCAGCAGCATCGGACAGGGGGGAGGCTACACCTTC.

This chain joins TRBV5-4 and TRBJ1-6, with D perhaps TRBD1 (6 bases). The germline V gene has CDR1 SGHNT and CDR2 YYREEE (reference sequence). The CDR3 runs to 15 residues. V was pared by 4 bases and J by 10 bases, with 18 bases between. This CDR3 reads CASSPRTDRGSPLHF. CDR3 nucleotide sequence: TGTGCCAGCAGCCCCCGGACAGATCGAGGGTCACCCCTCCACTTT. The complete variable domain, with remaining parts taken from reference TRBV5-4 and TRBJ1-6, reads ETGVTQSPTHLIKTRGQQVTLRCSSQSGHNTVSWYQQALGQGPQFIFQYYREEENGRGNFPPRFSGLQFPNYSSELNVNALELDDSALYLCASSPRTDRGSPLHFGNGTRLTVT.

The chain employs TRBV20-1 and TRBJ2-3; 11 bases align to TRBD2. Germline lookup yields CDR1 DFQATT and CDR2 SNEGSKA (reference sequence). V lost 6 bases and J lost 4; bases outside the gene matches: 6. The CDR3 consists of 14 residues. The CDR3 reads CSASSGGAADTQYF. DNA of the CDR3: TGCAGTGCAAGTAGCGGGGGGGCCGCAGATACGCAGTATTTT.

V is TRBV7-3 and J is TRBJ2-7; 7 bases match TRBD1. V lost 0 bases, J lost 3 bases, and 8 bases stayed unmatched. The germline V gene has CDR1 SGHTA and CDR2 FQGTGA. The length of the CDR3 is 16 residues. This CDR3 reads CASSLTGTQGVYEQYF. The CDR3 DNA reads TGTGCCAGCAGCTTAACGGGGACGCAGGGGGTCTACGAGCAGTACTTC.

The V and J genes are TRBV19 and TRBJ1-2, with D perhaps TRBD1 (6 bases). Germline V gene sequence: CDR1 LNHDA, CDR2 SQIVND (reference sequence). The CDR3 is made up of 16 amino acids. Trimming removed 5 bases at V and 5 bases at J, with 21 bases between. The CDR3 here is CASSPATGGGGYGYTF. CDR3 bases: TGTGCCAGTAGTCCTGCGACAGGTGGCGGGGGTTATGGCTACACCTTC. The whole variable domain, remainder taken from reference TRBV19 and TRBJ1-2, is DGGITQSPKYLFRKEGQNVTLSCEQNLNHDAMYWYRQDPGQGLRLIYYSQIVNDFQKGDIAEGYSVSREKKESFPLTVTSAQKNPTAFYLCASSPATGGGGYGYTFGSGTRLTVV.

The chain has TRBV5-1 and TRBJ1-2; a possible D gene is TRBD1 (5 bases). Germline CDR1 is SGHRS and CDR2 is YFSETQ. Trimming pared 7 bases from V and 6 bases from J, leaving 22 bases between. The CDR3 has 15 residues. The DNA of the CDR3 is TGCGCCAGCCAACGGACACCCCTGGTCCCCGATGGCTACACCTTC. It encodes CASQRTPLVPDGYTF.

This clone was seen just once. The chain links TRBV29-1 to TRBJ2-1; the match to TRBD1 covers 8 bases. V lost 6 bases, J lost 9 bases, and 7 bases stayed unmatched. From germline, CDR1 is SQVTM and CDR2 ANQGSEA. The CDR3 spans 12 residues. Here the CDR3 reads CSVVTGVGEQFF. The DNA for the CDR3 is TGCAGCGTCGTGACAGGGGTCGGTGAGCAGTTCTTC.

The chain combines TRBV30 with TRBJ1-5, with 9 bases fitting TRBD1. The germline gives CDR1 GTSNPN, CDR2 SVGIG (reference sequence). This CDR3 has 15 residues. V lost 0 bases, J lost 2 bases, and 2 bases stayed unmatched. The CDR3 DNA reads as TGTGCCTGGAGTGTACGGACAGGGGGCAATCAGCCCCAGCATTTT. This sequence encodes CAWSVRTGGNQPQHF.

CDR3 region: CASSERAVLSGNTIYF. As DNA, the CDR3 is TGTGCCAGCAGTGAGAGGGCCGTTCTCTCTGGAAACACCATATATTTT. The J gene is TRBJ1-3, the V gene TRBV2; no reliable D call. Germline V gene sequence: CDR1 SNHLY, CDR2 FYNNEI. V was shortened by 3 bases and J by 0 bases, with 12 bases between the two germline ends. The CDR3 sequence is 16 residues long.

In this sample, this clone turned up a few times. This CDR3 reads CASSGGESKQYF. Here the CDR3 DNA reads TGTGCCAGCAGCGGGGGGGAATCCAAGCAGTACTTC. V gene TRBV5-6 combines with J gene TRBJ2-7; 7 bases agree with TRBD2. V shed 4 bases, J shed 8 bases, and the junction held 6 bases outside the gene matches. Germline CDR1 and CDR2: SGHDT and YYEEEE. CDR3 length equals 12 residues.

This chain uses TRBV3-1 (or the pseudogene TRBV3-2) with TRBJ2-7; maybe TRBD1 (5 bases). The CDR3 totals 13 residues. The V and J ends lost 5 bases and 4 bases respectively, with 12 bases between them. CDR1 and CDR2 (germline): LGHDT, YNNKEL (reference sequence). The CDR3 DNA sequence: TGTGCCAGCAGCGACCAGGGCAGTTACGAGCAGTACTTC. Translation gives CASSDQGSYEQYF.

The V and J genes are TRBV10-3 and TRBJ1-1; TRBD1 matches 9 bases. V shed 5 bases, J shed 7 bases, and the junction held 8 bases outside the gene matches. Germline V gene lookup returns CDR1 ENHRY and CDR2 SYGVKD. This CDR3 region has 14 residues. The CDR3 DNA reads TGTGCCATCAGTCAACCGGGACAGGGTGATGAAGCTTTCTTT. The encoded protein is CAISQPGQGDEAFF.

The V gene is TRBV7-2, the J gene TRBJ1-3, with D unresolved. V was clipped by 5 bases and J by 0 bases, with 11 bases between them. The CDR3 is 15 residues long. Germline CDR1 is SGHTA and CDR2 is FQGNSA. In DNA, the CDR3 is TGTGCCAGCAGCCTTCAACCGGGCTCTGGAAACACCATATATTTT. This translates into CASSLQPGSGNTIYF.

In DNA form, the CDR3 reads TGTGCCAGCAGCCACCGACTAGCGGGAGAGACCCAGTACTTC. Its protein is CASSHRLAGETQYF. This rearrangement joins TRBV7-6 to TRBJ2-5, with 10 bases identical to TRBD2. The CDR3 consists of 14 residues. With 5 bases clipped from V and 4 bases from J, the junction kept 4 bases outside the gene matches. The V gene's germline CDR1 is SGHVS and CDR2 FNYEAQ.

The chain employs TRBV27 and TRBJ2-5, with D maybe TRBD2 (5 bases). Germline CDR1 reads MNHEY; CDR2 reads SMNVEV (reference sequence). V gave up 1 base and J gave up 1 base, with 7 bases separating them. The CDR3 length is 14 residues. CDR3 sequence: CASSLWGAQETQYF. The CDR3 coding sequence is TGTGCCAGCAGTTTATGGGGAGCCCAAGAGACCCAGTACTTC.

In its sample, this clone was seen once. V is TRBV5-1 and J is TRBJ2-2, with 9 bases fitting TRBD1. V was pared by 4 bases and J by 5 bases, with 3 bases of the junction left unmatched. This CDR3 spans 14 amino acids. Germline assignment: CDR1 SGHRS and CDR2 YFSETQ. The CDR3 loop reads CASSTGTGTGELFF. Here the CDR3 DNA reads TGCGCCAGCAGCACCGGGACAGGGACCGGGGAGCTGTTTTTT.

The V and J genes are TRBV5-4 and TRBJ2-1; TRBD2 might be the D (5 bases). The CDR3 covers 13 residues. Germline V gene data show CDR1 as SGHNT and CDR2 as YYREEE (reference sequence). V was shortened by 4 bases and J by 8 bases, with 13 bases between the two germline ends. For the CDR3, the DNA is TGTGCCAGCAGCGGTCGAGGGATCCATGAGCAGTTCTTC. It encodes CASSGRGIHEQFF.

The CDR3 DNA reads TGTGCCAGCAGCTCCGGACAGACGATGTATAGCAATCAGCCCCAGCATTTT. Translated: CASSSGQTMYSNQPQHF. The chain couples TRBV5-5 to TRBJ1-5; D is perhaps TRBD1 (6 bases). CDR1 and CDR2 (germline): SGHKS, YYEKEE (reference sequence). This CDR3 is 17 amino acids long. Trimming stripped 3 bases from V and 0 bases from J, with 16 bases between.

The chain uses TRBV9 and TRBJ1-2; D is undetermined. Trimming shortened V by 4 bases and J by 2 bases, and 9 bases separated the two germline ends. Germline CDR1 is SGDLS and CDR2 is YYNGEE. The CDR3 loop spans 13 amino acids. The CDR3 DNA sequence: TGTGCCAGCAGCCCCCGAGGGAACTATGGCTACACCTTC. This gives the protein CASSPRGNYGYTF.